The rows below give T cell receptor beta chains drawn from one sample of a study of identical twins. TCRdb reprocessed the 5' RACE reads with MiXCR, giving one entry per CDR3 protein. Altogether some 790,000 distinct CDR3 sequences are present, 15% to 20% being singletons, with the ten largest covering 13%. These data also formed part of another study, on T cells expressing NK-cell markers.

Sample: PBMCs. These receptors all come from a woman aged 18-30 years in good health. Both conserved end residues are part of each CDR3. The D gene is left open where the match is weak. Not every row has a clone size; where given, it reads once, few, many or a size class.

d_gene,v_gene,abundance,j_gene,CDR3aa,CDR3nt
-,TRBV11-2,-,TRBJ2-1,CASSLDLGLNEQFF,TGTGCCAGCAGCTTAGATCTCGGACTTAATGAGCAGTTCTTC
-,TRBV12-3/TRBV12-4,-,TRBJ1-3,CASSLFGNTIYF,TGTGCCAGCAGTTTATTTGGAAACACCATATATTTT
-,TRBV15,few,TRBJ2-1,CATSGPTPELEQFF,TGTGCCACCAGCGGACCAACCCCAGAGCTTGAGCAGTTCTTC
-,TRBV4-2,few,TRBJ2-1,CASSQVRGGTSYNEQFF,TGTGCCAGCAGCCAAGTAAGGGGGGGCACCTCCTACAATGAGCAGTTCTTC
TRBD2,TRBV20-1,few,TRBJ2-3,CSAISVGGRADTQYF,TGCAGTGCTATCTCAGTCGGCGGGAGGGCAGATACGCAGTATTTT
-,TRBV12-3/TRBV12-4,few,TRBJ2-7,CASSLGHRGGIYEQYF,TGTGCCAGCAGTTTAGGTCACAGGGGGGGGATCTACGAGCAGTACTTC
TRBD2,TRBV5-6,-,TRBJ2-5,CASSPGLAGVQETQYF,TGTGCCAGCAGCCCTGGACTAGCGGGAGTTCAGGAGACCCAGTACTTC
TRBD2,TRBV12-3/TRBV12-4,few,TRBJ2-2,CAFSLALPAGGTGELFF,TGTGCCTTCAGTTTAGCCCTCCCAGCGGGGGGCACCGGGGAGCTGTTTTTT
-,TRBV18,many,TRBJ2-7,CASSPGTGNYEQYF,TGTGCCAGCTCACCGGGGACGGGGAACTACGAGCAGTACTTC
TRBD2,TRBV27,-,TRBJ2-3,CASSLLLPGGPGTQYF,TGTGCCAGCAGTTTACTCTTGCCGGGGGGGCCAGGTACGCAGTATTTT
TRBD1,TRBV20-1,few,TRBJ2-2,CSANRGLQTGELFF,TGCAGTGCTAACAGGGGGCTTCAGACCGGGGAGCTGTTTTTT
TRBD1,TRBV12-3/TRBV12-4,few,TRBJ2-2,CASSWTGGAGELFF,TGTGCCAGCAGTTGGACAGGAGGTGCCGGGGAGCTGTTTTTT
-,TRBV29-1,few,TRBJ2-7,CSVAVTYEQYF,TGCAGCGTGGCGGTAACCTACGAGCAGTACTTC
TRBD2,TRBV12-3/TRBV12-4,-,TRBJ2-2,CASSGRLAGTFTGELFF,TGTGCCAGCAGTGGGAGACTAGCGGGGACCTTCACCGGGGAGCTGTTTTTT
TRBD2,TRBV6-2/TRBV6-3,few,TRBJ2-1,CASSYIQREDSEQFF,TGTGCCAGCAGTTACATTCAGCGGGAGGATTCTGAGCAGTTCTTC
TRBD1,TRBV12-3/TRBV12-4,-,TRBJ1-5,CASSPTGAGQPQHF,TGTGCCAGCAGTCCTACAGGGGCAGGTCAGCCCCAGCATTTT
TRBD1,TRBV5-5,few,TRBJ2-7,CASSIGTGAREQYF,TGTGCCAGCAGCATCGGGACAGGAGCTAGAGAGCAGTACTTC
-,TRBV12-3/TRBV12-4,few,TRBJ2-2,CASSLGPTAGELFF,TGTGCCAGCAGTTTGGGGCCGACCGCCGGGGAGCTGTTTTTT
-,TRBV2,few,TRBJ2-5,CASRMTRGEETQYF,TGTGCCAGCAGAATGACTAGGGGGGAAGAGACCCAGTACTTC
-,TRBV11-1,-,TRBJ1-3,CASSLAGASTGNTIYF,TGTGCCAGCAGCTTAGCTGGGGCGTCCACTGGAAACACCATATATTTT
TRBD1,TRBV7-2,-,TRBJ2-3,CASSFLGRDSLTDTQYF,TGTGCCAGCAGCTTCCTAGGCCGGGACAGTCTCACAGATACGCAGTATTTT
-,TRBV9,-,TRBJ2-5,CASSNRREQETQYF,TGTGCCAGCAGCAATCGACGGGAGCAAGAGACCCAGTACTTC
-,TRBV6-1,-,TRBJ1-1,CASSPSRPGRDTEAFF,TGTGCCAGCAGTCCTAGTAGACCGGGTAGGGACACTGAAGCTTTCTTT
TRBD2,TRBV6-1,-,TRBJ2-2,CASENPGGRNTGELFF,TGTGCCAGCGAAAATCCGGGGGGGCGGAACACCGGGGAGCTGTTTTTT
-,TRBV10-3,few,TRBJ2-3,CAIRQAPGSTDTQYF,TGTGCCATCAGGCAGGCTCCCGGTAGCACAGATACGCAGTATTTT
-,TRBV20-1,few,TRBJ1-4,CSARRKEKLFF,TGCAGTGCTAGAAGAAAGGAAAAACTGTTTTTT
-,TRBV5-1,-,TRBJ2-5,CASSYDSLQETQYF,TGCGCCAGCAGCTATGACAGTCTCCAAGAGACCCAGTACTTC